This record looks at one TCR beta chain sequence and its context. The target antigen is unknown. These data come from a study of human T cells and chemical hapten exposure. At the level of the study: Investigators sensitized 2 cm by 2 cm of upper inner arm skin with 2% DPC. Study-level points and caveats: Among TCRs, those above 1 in 1000 frequency were unaffected by DPC sensitization.

The CDR3 totals 19 residues. Germline V gene data show CDR1 as GTSNPN and CDR2 as SVGIG (reference sequence). Losses at the gene ends were 0 bases for V and 0 bases for J; bases not matched to a gene: 14. Noted time point: patch test 2, 6 weeks after DPC sensitization. Treatment of the sample: therapeutic diphenylcyclopropenone sensitization with weekly scalp DPC. Every donor had alopecia and was 18 to 70 years old; all were suitable for DPC. For the library, individual cDNA molecules each received unique molecular identifiers. MiXCR, applied by TCRdb to the RACE reads, yields one record per CDR3 protein. Among 65,000 to 90,000 distinct CDR3 sequences listed, around 7% were seen once.

The source material was whole blood, sampled in connection with sensitization to the hapten diphenylcyclopropenone (DPC). V and J are TRBV30 and TRBJ1-2, with 9 bases aligning to TRBD1. The sequence was collected from a woman aged 30 to 39 with alopecia areata. Some clones in this sample may be carry-over from other donors' samples. The CDR3 nucleotides read TGTGCCTGGAGTGTTGGGACAGGGAGTTCTGCTCGGACTAACTATGGCTACACCTTC. Amino acid sequence: CAWSVGTGSSARTNYGYTF.